This is a list of T cell receptor beta chains from one sample in a study of circulating CD8 cells and anti-PD-1 response in melanoma. TCRdb re-derived calls from the reads in MiXCR, one entry per CDR3 protein. The sample contains 1,300 to 1,500 distinct CDR3 sequences, around 9.5% of which appear only once. Sequenced here: CD8+ T cells from PBMCs, sampled at baseline or after one month of anti-PD-1 therapy (not recorded which). These receptors were taken from a human donor with melanoma. Both conserved end residues are part of each CDR3. The D gene is left open where the match is weak. Where a row states a size, it is once, few, many or the class of an expanded clone; other rows omit it.

j_call v_call clone_size d_call cdr3_aa cdr3_nt
TRBJ2-7 TRBV9 large NA CASSPGGSEQYF TGTGCCAGCAGCCCTGGGGGATCCGAGCAGTACTTC
TRBJ2-7 TRBV29-1 few TRBD1 CSAGTGTYEQYF TGCAGCGCCGGGACAGGGACCTACGAGCAGTACTTC
TRBJ1-5 TRBV19 large TRBD1 CASRPRTGTNQPQHF TGTGCCAGTAGACCCCGGACAGGGACCAATCAGCCCCAGCATTTT
TRBJ1-5 TRBV12-3/TRBV12-4 NA NA CASGYSGGNQPQHF TGTGCCAGCGGATACTCGGGTGGCAATCAGCCCCAGCATTTT
TRBJ1-2 TRBV27 large TRBD1 CASRQTGDYGYTF TGTGCCAGCAGACAGACAGGGGACTATGGCTACACCTTC
TRBJ2-5 TRBV19 NA NA CASRTSGDPQETQYF TGTGCCAGTAGAACGTCCGGGGATCCCCAAGAGACCCAGTACTTC
TRBJ2-1 TRBV27 NA NA CASSLASPAYNEQFF TGTGCCAGCAGTTTAGCTAGTCCCGCTTACAATGAGCAGTTCTTC
TRBJ1-1 TRBV7-2 once NA CASSFGPEAFF TGTGCCAGCAGCTTCGGGCCTGAAGCTTTCTTT
TRBJ1-1 TRBV4-1 medium-sized NA CASSQGGMNTEAFF TGCGCCAGCAGCCAAGGGGGGATGAACACTGAAGCTTTCTTT
TRBJ1-5 TRBV19 large NA CASSPDSNQPQHF TGTGCCAGTAGTCCCGATAGCAATCAGCCCCAGCATTTT
TRBJ1-1 TRBV19 medium-sized NA CASSINSNTEAFF TGTGCCAGTAGTATAAACTCGAACACTGAAGCTTTCTTT
TRBJ2-7 TRBV19 medium-sized TRBD2 CASSISGGGSYEQYF TGTGCCAGTAGTATATCGGGCGGGGGCTCCTACGAGCAGTACTTC
TRBJ2-1 TRBV19 NA NA CASTMGGASYNEQFF TGTGCCAGTACCATGGGGGGGGCATCCTACAATGAGCAGTTCTTC
TRBJ1-1 TRBV12-3/TRBV12-4 few NA CASSFKGFWTEAFF TGTGCCAGCAGTTTCAAGGGGTTTTGGACTGAAGCTTTCTTT
TRBJ2-1 TRBV19 large NA CASSILGRNEQFF TGTGCCAGTAGTATATTAGGTCGCAATGAGCAGTTCTTC
TRBJ2-7 TRBV29-1 medium-sized TRBD1 CSVEGQGFHEQYF TGCAGCGTTGAGGGACAGGGGTTCCACGAGCAGTACTTC
TRBJ2-2 TRBV12-5 large TRBD1 CASGAPPTGLEAGELFF TGTGCTAGTGGTGCCCCCCCGACAGGGTTGGAGGCCGGGGAGCTGTTTTTT
TRBJ1-1 TRBV29-1 NA NA CSVHREVNTDAFF TGCAGCGTTCACAGGGAAGTGAACACTGATGCTTTCTTT
TRBJ2-3 TRBV27 medium-sized TRBD1 CASSRRTGQVTDTQYF TGTGCCAGCAGTCGACGAACGGGACAGGTCACAGATACGCAGTATTTT
TRBJ1-5 TRBV19 medium-sized NA CAAGGGQPQHF TGTGCCGCCGGCGGGGGACAGCCCCAGCATTTT
TRBJ1-1 TRBV7-3 medium-sized NA CASSPGVGSATEAFF TGTGCCAGCAGCCCCGGGGTGGGGTCCGCCACTGAAGCTTTCTTT
TRBJ1-2 TRBV19 large TRBD1 CASSLQSTGGSEGYTF TGTGCCAGTAGTCTCCAATCGACAGGGGGCTCGGAAGGCTACACCTTC
TRBJ2-1 TRBV2 medium-sized TRBD2 CASIPQRGGVNEQFF TGTGCCAGCATCCCCCAGCGGGGGGGGGTCAATGAGCAGTTCTTC
TRBJ1-2 TRBV4-3 medium-sized NA CASSQDQAPNYGYTF TGCGCCAGCAGCCAAGATCAGGCCCCTAACTATGGCTACACCTTC
TRBJ2-1 TRBV19 large TRBD2 CASSIIFGLAGVNEQFF TGTGCCAGTAGTATAATTTTTGGACTAGCGGGGGTCAATGAGCAGTTCTTC
TRBJ2-3 TRBV12-3/TRBV12-4 medium-sized NA CASSPESTDTQYF TGTGCCAGCAGTCCAGAGAGCACAGATACGCAGTATTTT
TRBJ2-1 TRBV20-1 NA NA CSARGPRMGYNGQFF TGCAGTGCTAGGGGACCCAGGATGGGCTACAATGGGCAGTTCTTC
TRBJ2-3 TRBV12-5 large NA CASGRGGSPRDTQYF TGTGCTAGTGGCCGAGGGGGGTCTCCCCGAGATACGCAGTATTTT
TRBJ1-1 TRBV19 medium-sized NA CASSIGWGSNTEAFF TGTGCCAGTAGTATAGGCTGGGGTTCCAACACTGAAGCTTTCTTT